These 29 T cell receptor beta chains were all obtained from the same sample, sequenced in a study of cytomegalovirus exposure and HLA in healthy donors. PCR primers comprised 60 Vbeta and 13 Jbeta primers. Produced via immunoSEQ multiplex PCR; TCRdb's table is partial and in-frame only. The sample contains some 33,000 clones, less than 70% of which appear only once. The sample consisted of PBMCs. Receptors originate from a man in his fifties in good health and CMV-seropositive.

This clone occurred a few times. This rearrangement joins TRBV19 to TRBJ2-7; D remains ambiguous. The germline gives CDR1 LNHDA, CDR2 SQIVND (reference sequence). This CDR3 contains 13 residues. Trimming removed 5 bases at V and 4 bases at J, with 12 bases between. CDR3 bases: TGTGCCAGTAGTCTAGGAATACGGTACGAGCAGTACTTC. Translating gives CASSLGIRYEQYF.

This clone has only a few counts. This chain joins TRBV28 and TRBJ1-2, with a weak D call TRBD1 (6 bases). Germline CDR1 and CDR2: MDHEN and SYDVKM. This CDR3 region has 16 residues. Trimming removed 5 bases at V and 5 bases at J, with 21 bases between. CDR3 DNA: TGTGCCAGCAGTCAGGGCGGGGGCGGAAGATCTTATGGCTACACCTTC. It codes for CASSQGGGGRSYGYTF.

The chain's CDR3 is CASSETSGSRETQYF. As DNA, the CDR3 is TGTGCCAGCAGTGAAACTAGCGGGAGCAGAGAGACCCAGTACTTC. The rearrangement links TRBV2 to TRBJ2-5; 11 bases align to TRBD2. CDR1 is SNHLY, CDR2 FYNNEI, per germline. The CDR3 contains 15 residues. Unmatched junction bases numbered 3, after V lost 2 bases and J lost 4 bases.

The rearrangement uses TRBV2 and TRBJ2-2; no definite D call. Germline-derived CDR1 and CDR2 are SNHLY and FYNNEI. V was pared by 3 bases and J by 6 bases, with 5 bases between. The CDR3 has 12 amino acids. The CDR3 nucleotides are TGTGCCAGCAGTGATCAGGCCGGGGAGCTGTTTTTT. Protein: CASSDQAGELFF.

This chain joins TRBV5-1 and TRBJ2-5; 11 positions agree with TRBD2. CDR3 size: 16 residues. Germline V CDR1 and CDR2: SGHRS, YFSETQ. V lost 0 bases, J lost 2 bases, and 3 bases stayed unmatched. The CDR3 loop is CASSLEVAGGQETQYF. For the CDR3, the DNA is TGCGCCAGCAGCTTGGAGGTAGCGGGGGGGCAAGAGACCCAGTACTTC.

The chain links TRBV29-1 to TRBJ2-2; TRBD2 aligns across 7 bases. Germline V gene lookup returns CDR1 SQVTM and CDR2 ANQGSEA. The CDR3 runs to 15 residues. After removal of 4 bases from V and 4 bases from J, the junction contained 9 bases not matched to a gene. CDR3 bases: TGCAGCGTTGTATTCCGGGGGGATCGCACCGGGGAGCTGTTTTTT. Amino acids: CSVVFRGDRTGELFF.

The CDR3: CASSPAGEGSNEQFF. The CDR3 DNA reads as TGTGCCAGCAGCCCGGCGGGGGAGGGTAGCAATGAGCAGTTCTTC. This chain connects TRBV4-2 to TRBJ2-1; 7 nucleotides line up with TRBD2. Germline CDR1 and CDR2: LGHNA and YNFKEQ. V trimming: 4 bases; J trimming: 6 bases; junction bases outside the gene matches: 9. The CDR3 loop spans 15 amino acids.

The rearrangement uses TRBV5-4 and TRBJ2-3, with D possibly matching TRBD1 (6 bases). V shed 4 bases and J shed 6 bases, with 18 bases lying between them. Per germline, CDR1 SGHNT and CDR2 YYREEE (reference sequence). The CDR3 spans 15 residues. The CDR3 loop reads CASSPGVGGADTQYF. The CDR3 coding sequence is TGTGCCAGCAGCCCAGGGGTTGGGGGCGCGGATACGCAGTATTTT.

The sample holds a few counts of this clone. J is TRBJ2-1 and V is TRBV5-6; D is unclear. CDR1 and CDR2 (germline): SGHDT, YYEEEE. Trimming took 0 bases from V and 0 from J, leaving 4 bases between them. The CDR3 runs 14 residues. CDR3 amino acids: CASSLDSSYNEQFF. The CDR3 DNA is TGTGCCAGCAGCTTGGACAGCTCCTACAATGAGCAGTTCTTC.

This clone was counted only a few times. Other DNA sequences within the sample encode an identical CDR3. The V and J genes are TRBV5-6 and TRBJ1-2; 7 bases fit TRBD1. Germline CDR1 reads SGHDT; CDR2 reads YYEEEE. Trimming took 0 bases from V and 4 from J; bases not matched to a gene: 3. The CDR3 length is 14 residues. CDR3 bases: TGTGCCAGCAGCTTGGACAGGGGAGGCTATGGCTACACCTTC. As protein: CASSLDRGGYGYTF.

A few counts support this clone. The chain couples TRBV7-2 to TRBJ2-5; perhaps TRBD2 as D (5 bases). The CDR3 contains 15 residues. CDR1 and CDR2 (germline): SGHTA, FQGNSA. V gave up 1 base and J gave up 5 bases, with 14 bases separating them. The chain's CDR3 is CASSLVGQPGETQYF. Here the CDR3 DNA reads TGTGCCAGCAGCTTAGTCGGCCAACCGGGGGAGACCCAGTACTTC.

The sample holds one count of this clone. CDR3 DNA: TGTGCCAGCAGCTTACAGGGGCTGGTGATGAATGAGCAGTTCTTC. Residues: CASSLQGLVMNEQFF. The chain couples TRBV7-9 to TRBJ2-1, with D tentatively TRBD1 (6 bases). V lost 2 bases and J lost 7, with 15 bases in between. Germline V gene sequence: CDR1 SEHNR, CDR2 FQNEAQ (reference sequence). This CDR3 region has 15 residues.

CDR3 sequence reads: CASSQSRGYYTDTQYF. CDR3 DNA sequence: TGCGCCAGCAGTCAATCAAGAGGGTACTACACAGATACGCAGTATTTT. This chain uses TRBV23-1 with TRBJ2-3, with D maybe TRBD2 (5 bases). TRBV23-1 is an open reading frame, and its role is uncertain. The CDR3 is 16 residues long. V was cut by 0 bases and J by 2 bases, with 12 bases left in between.

The chain carries TRBV5-6 and TRBJ2-3; D is possibly TRBD1 (5 bases). Trimming removed 5 bases from V and 3 bases from J, with 10 bases in between. Germline V gives CDR1 SGHDT, CDR2 YYEEEE. The CDR3 extends over 13 amino acids. Written as DNA, the CDR3 is TGTGCCAGCAGAGATCAGGGTACAGATACGCAGTATTTT. Encoded protein: CASRDQGTDTQYF.

This clone was detected only once. The V gene is TRBV5-1, the J gene TRBJ2-5; 7 bases are a match to TRBD1. Germline V CDR1 and CDR2: SGHRS, YFSETQ. CDR3 length: 13 amino acids. The V gene end was trimmed by 4 bases and the J gene end by 1 base; junction bases not matched to a gene: 1. In nucleotides, the CDR3 is TGCGCCAGCAGCGGGGACAGCCAAGAGACCCAGTACTTC. Translating gives CASSGDSQETQYF.

This clone was detected a few times. V and J are TRBV9 and TRBJ2-5; 7 bases match TRBD2. Germline CDR1 is SGDLS and CDR2 is YYNGEE. V dropped 0 bases and J dropped 2; count of bases not matched to a gene: 4. The CDR3 loop spans 15 amino acids. The CDR3 reads CASSVAWGLQETQYF. The DNA for the CDR3 is TGTGCCAGCAGCGTAGCTTGGGGACTACAAGAGACCCAGTACTTC.

CDR3 coding DNA: TGTGCCAGCAGCCAACGGGGAACGGAGACCCAGTACTTC. Translated: CASSQRGTETQYF. The genes are TRBV14 and TRBJ2-5, with D possibly being TRBD2 (5 bases). Germline V gene lookup returns CDR1 SGHDN and CDR2 FVKESK. V dropped 2 bases and J dropped 5 bases, with 9 bases sitting between them. The CDR3 loop spans 13 amino acids.

V is TRBV29-1 and J is TRBJ1-4; 7 nucleotides agree with TRBD1. J was trimmed by 5 bases and V by 4 bases; bases with no gene match: 1. CDR3 size: 12 residues. Germline V lookup: CDR1 SQVTM, CDR2 ANQGSEA. CDR3 DNA: TGCAGCGTTGGGACAGGAAATGAAAAACTGTTTTTT. Protein product: CSVGTGNEKLFF. Full variable domain (outside the CDR3, taken from reference TRBV29-1 and TRBJ1-4): SAVISQKPSRDICQRGTSLTIQCQVDSQVTMMFWYRQQPGQSLTLIATANQGSEATYESGFVIDKFPISRPNLTFSTLTVSNMSPEDSSIYLCSVGTGNEKLFFGSGTQLSVL.

The chain recombines TRBV30 with TRBJ1-5; no definite D call. The germline V gene encodes CDR1 GTSNPN and CDR2 SVGIG (reference sequence). This CDR3 is 13 amino acids long. Between the trimmed V and J ends, which lost 1 base and 5 bases, there was a span of 9 bases. The CDR3 loop is CAWSGEPHQPQHF. DNA of the CDR3: TGTGCCTGGAGTGGGGAGCCCCATCAGCCCCAGCATTTT.

The V and J genes are TRBV5-1 and TRBJ2-7; weak D call: TRBD2 (5 bases). With 2 bases removed from V and 6 bases from J, the gap between germline ends came to 12 bases. The CDR3 runs 13 residues. CDR1 and CDR2 (germline): SGHRS, YFSETQ. DNA of the CDR3: TGCGCCAGCAGCTTCTACAGTGAGGGCGAGCAGTACTTC. Translating it yields CASSFYSEGEQYF.

The chain links TRBV6-1 to TRBJ2-3; 10 bases are shared with TRBD1. The CDR3 totals 14 residues. Trimming removed 6 bases from V and 5 bases from J; junction bases left unmatched: 5. CDR1 and CDR2 (germline): MNHNS, SASEGT. CDR3 amino acids: CASRADRGGDTQYF. As DNA, the CDR3 is TGTGCCAGCAGAGCGGACAGGGGGGGAGATACGCAGTATTTT.

The CDR3, as DNA: TGCGCCAGCAGTTCAACAGGGGAAAAACTGTTTTTT. This translates into CASSSTGEKLFF. The chain has TRBV5-1 and TRBJ1-4; possibly TRBD1 for D (6 bases). V was cut by 5 bases and J by 8 bases, with 10 bases left in between. Per germline, CDR1 SGHRS and CDR2 YFSETQ. The CDR3 spans 12 residues.

This clone has more than one count but fewer than ten. CDR3 residues: CATRVGTDNGPQYF. CDR3 sequence (DNA): TGTGCCACCAGAGTTGGTACGGACAACGGTCCCCAGTACTTC. This chain links TRBV15 with TRBJ2-5, with D possibly being TRBD1 (5 bases). The CDR3 is 14 amino acids. V lost 6 bases and J 9 bases, leaving 20 bases between the germline ends. Germline V gives CDR1 LNHNV, CDR2 YYDKDF (reference sequence).

This chain links TRBV30 with TRBJ1-4; 12 positions match TRBD1. CDR3 length: 17 residues. J lost 3 bases, V lost 1 base, and 6 bases had no gene match. Germline V gives CDR1 GTSNPN, CDR2 SVGIG (reference sequence). CDR3 sequence: CAWSARDRGQSNEKLFF. In nucleotides, the CDR3 is TGTGCCTGGAGTGCCCGGGACAGGGGGCAATCTAATGAAAAACTGTTTTTT.

The CDR3 spells CASSRLGGRRPYEQYF. The CDR3, as DNA: TGTGCCAGCAGTCGGCTGGGCGGGCGTCGTCCCTACGAGCAGTACTTC. This chain joins TRBV28 and TRBJ2-7; D is possibly TRBD2 (5 bases). The CDR3 has 16 residues. Deletions cut 5 bases from V and 2 bases from J, with 19 bases between. From germline, CDR1 is MDHEN and CDR2 SYDVKM.

The chain has TRBV7-3 and TRBJ1-2, with D perhaps matching TRBD1 (6 bases). Germline V gene lookup returns CDR1 SGHTA and CDR2 FQGTGA. V shed 1 base and J shed 5 bases, with 14 bases lying between them. The CDR3 covers 15 residues. In nucleotides, the CDR3 is TGTGCCAGCAGCTTAAACGGACAGCCCGATTATGGCTACACCTTC. This gives the protein CASSLNGQPDYGYTF. The full variable domain, with the rest looked up from reference TRBV7-3 and TRBJ1-2, is GAGVSQTPSNKVTEKGKYVELRCDPISGHTALYWYRQSLGQGPEFLIYFQGTGAADDSGLPNDRFFAVRPEGSVSTLKIQRTERGDSAVYLCASSLNGQPDYGYTFGSGTRLTVV.

The chain combines TRBV7-9 with TRBJ1-2; the D gene is possibly TRBD1 (5 bases). This CDR3 contains 15 residues. The germline V and J ends were trimmed by 7 bases and 8 bases, with 23 bases remaining between them. Per germline, CDR1 SEHNR and CDR2 FQNEAQ (reference sequence). Here the CDR3 reads CASIPAGGVHSGYTF. The CDR3 DNA reads as TGTGCCAGCATCCCAGCGGGGGGAGTCCATTCCGGCTACACCTTC.

The chain is built from TRBV29-1 and TRBJ1-3; D gene ambiguous. Germline V gene data show CDR1 as SQVTM and CDR2 as ANQGSEA. The length of the CDR3 is 13 residues. V was shortened by 5 bases and J by 0 bases, with 8 bases between the two germline ends. The CDR3 reads CSVHGSSGNTIYF. The CDR3 DNA reads TGCAGCGTTCACGGTAGCTCTGGAAACACCATATATTTT.

The V and J genes are TRBV2 and TRBJ1-4, with a weak D call TRBD1 (5 bases). This CDR3 contains 15 residues. The V end lost 6 bases, the J end lost 4 bases, and 15 bases lay between the germline ends. Germline CDR1 and CDR2: SNHLY and FYNNEI. CDR3 loop: CASRKTGTDNEKLFF. In DNA, the CDR3 is TGTGCCAGCAGGAAAACCGGGACTGATAATGAAAAACTGTTTTTT.